A selection of T cell receptor beta chains follows, all from one sample in a study of control samples from healthy donors and cancer patients. This table comes from immunoSEQ multiplex PCR, and its TCRdb copy is limited to in-frame clones, with some not included. The table has some 70,000 clones, around 80% seen once. Input material: blood. The receptors come from a man in his 60s in good health. The CDR3 runs from the conserved cysteine through the conserved F or W. Fields, in order: clone size, V gene, CDR3 protein. Clone size is not always given. Where it is, it says once, few, many or a class for expanded clones.

>NA|TRBV19
CASSPLLRGRERNIQYF
>NA|TRBV27
CASSLAGPSRNEQFF
>NA|TRBV6-5
CASSYTGLTDTQYF
>NA|TRBV2
CASSQGITGELFF
>NA|TRBV7-3
CASSLMAPRTENYGYTF
>NA|TRBV4-3
CASSQDVEGAYGYTF
>NA|TRBV6-2/TRBV6-3
CASSSYRDIRNTEAFF
>NA|TRBV7-2
CASSLVISVTSMANEQFF
>NA|TRBV24-1
CATSDPSSLQETQYF
>NA|TRBV30
CAWSLWGNQGGNEQFF
>NA|TRBV6-5
CASSGTGTGANVLTF
>NA|TRBV6-1
CASSEPGGSTDTQYF
>NA|TRBV10-3
CAISDPSGDYEQYF
>few|TRBV2
CASSERGRGAFF
>NA|TRBV6-2/TRBV6-3
CASSWDSRSYEQYF
>NA|TRBV14
CASSQLLGTEAFF
>NA|TRBV5-1
CASSIGVTNTGELFF
>NA|TRBV2
CASSGARNIQYF
>NA|TRBV18
CASSPQGLDYEQYF
>NA|TRBV5-4
CASQSFGGDTQYF
>NA|TRBV6-4
CASSSDRGDTQYF
>NA|TRBV3-1/TRBV3-2
CASSQDPLGGSYNEQFF